This T cell receptor (beta chain) was recovered during a study of blood T cell repertoires in COVID-19. Study overall: T cells, B-cell-depleted T cells, or PBMCs supplied cDNA or gDNA.

The study recruited people aged about 18 to 90 years across some 23 US areas. Participants reported their clinical history, and cohort assignment relied on those reports. Authors' data handling: Reference gene primer amplification in the assay estimated nucleated cell counts. Repertoires were generated with immunoSEQ multiplex PCR, while TCRdb's copy carries only in-frame clones and drops some. The V and J calls and clone size were taken over from that table, and D and trimming were inferred from the DNA. The sample holds 200,000 to 250,000 clones, over 65% seen once. Between the trimmed V and J ends, which lost 6 bases and 0 bases, there was a span of 14 bases. Germline loops: CDR1 MNHEY, CDR2 SVGAGI. The CDR3 loop spans 15 amino acids.

This sequence was found in a woman in her fifties or sixties who had recovered from COVID-19. The material sequenced was PBMCs or T cells enriched from blood (not recorded which). The rearrangement links TRBV6-5 to TRBJ1-1; perhaps TRBD1 as D (6 bases). The CDR3 here is CASRLMTGMNTEAFF. CDR3 DNA: TGTGCCAGCAGGCTCATGACAGGAATGAACACTGAAGCTTTCTTT.